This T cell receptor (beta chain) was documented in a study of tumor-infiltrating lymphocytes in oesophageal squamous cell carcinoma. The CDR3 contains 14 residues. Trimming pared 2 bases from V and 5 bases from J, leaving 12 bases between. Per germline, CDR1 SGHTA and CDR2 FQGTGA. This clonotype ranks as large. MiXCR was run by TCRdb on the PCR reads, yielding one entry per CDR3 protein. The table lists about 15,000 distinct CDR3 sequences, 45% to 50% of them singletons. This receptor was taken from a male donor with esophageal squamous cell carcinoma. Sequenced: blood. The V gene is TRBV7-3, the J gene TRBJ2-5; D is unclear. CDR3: CASSLSHSTETQYF. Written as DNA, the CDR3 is TGTGCCAGCAGCTTATCCCACTCGACTGAGACCCAGTACTTC.